Listed here is a single TCR beta chain. Its cognate antigen is unknown. This sample was included in a study of cytomegalovirus exposure and HLA in healthy donors. Study background: From HLA-typed donors, an early data release held 70 million to 100 million unique TCRs. Findings and limits, study-wide: In a later analysis, a missense DCLRE1C variant was linked to TCR beta V- and J-gene trimming.

The PCR made use of 60 Vbeta and 13 Jbeta primers. Repertoires were generated with immunoSEQ multiplex PCR, while TCRdb's copy carries only in-frame clones and drops some. The sample comprises more than 150,000 clones, around three quarters of which are singletons, and 1.5% to 1.9% rests with the top ten. The CDR3 is 13 amino acids. The germline V gene has CDR1 LNHDA and CDR2 SQIVND (reference sequence). Trimming took off 8 bases at V and 2 bases at J, with 11 bases between the two ends. This rearrangement joins TRBV19 to TRBJ2-3; tentative D call: TRBD1 (6 bases). This clonotype was sampled from a middle-aged man in good health and CMV-seronegative. Sequenced material: PBMCs. CDR3 sequence (DNA): TGTGCCAGTCGGACAGCCCCCACAGATACGCAGTATTTT. The encoded protein is CASRTAPTDTQYF.